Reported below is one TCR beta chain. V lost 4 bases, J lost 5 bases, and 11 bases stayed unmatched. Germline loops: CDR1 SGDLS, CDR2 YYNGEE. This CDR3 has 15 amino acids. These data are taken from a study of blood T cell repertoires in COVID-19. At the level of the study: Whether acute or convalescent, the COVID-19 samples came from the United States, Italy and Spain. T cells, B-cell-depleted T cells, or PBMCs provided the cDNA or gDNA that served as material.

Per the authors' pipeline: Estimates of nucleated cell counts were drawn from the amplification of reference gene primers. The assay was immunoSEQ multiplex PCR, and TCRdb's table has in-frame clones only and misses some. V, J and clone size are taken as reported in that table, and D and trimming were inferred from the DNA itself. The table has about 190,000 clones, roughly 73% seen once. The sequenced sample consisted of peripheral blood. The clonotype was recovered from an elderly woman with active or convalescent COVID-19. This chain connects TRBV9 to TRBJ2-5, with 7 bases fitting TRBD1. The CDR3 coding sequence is TGTGCCAGCAGCCCGAGAAGGGACAGCTGGGAGACCCAGTACTTC. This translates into CASSPRRDSWETQYF.